Listed here are 12 T cell receptor beta chains from one sample, sequenced in a study of shared clonotypes between healthy human individuals. TCRdb's table, derived via immunoSEQ multiplex PCR, lists solely in-frame clones and lacks some. The table records around 1.5 million clones, roughly 98% of them present only once. The specimen was naive CD4+ T cells sorted from blood. Subset: CD45RA+ positively selected. These receptors all come from a young man in good health.

The chain carries TRBV5-1 and TRBJ2-3, with D perhaps matching TRBD2 (5 bases). Trimming shortened V by 2 bases and J by 5 bases, and 9 bases separated the two germline ends. In germline, CDR1 is SGHRS, CDR2 YFSETQ. CDR3 size: 13 residues. The CDR3 here is CASSFSGLDTQYF. The CDR3 nucleotides read TGCGCCAGCAGCTTTTCGGGATTAGATACGCAGTATTTT.

The chain recombines TRBV11-3 with TRBJ2-2, with 9 nucleotides matching TRBD2. The ends lost 4 bases at V and 6 bases at J; junction bases unmatched: 6. CDR3 length: 15 residues. Germline loops: CDR1 SGHNT, CDR2 YENEEA. The CDR3 loop reads CASSSEGLASGELFF. CDR3 sequence (DNA): TGTGCCAGCAGCTCCGAGGGACTAGCTTCCGGGGAGCTGTTTTTT. Full variable domain (outside the CDR3, taken from reference TRBV11-3 and TRBJ2-2): EAGVVQSPRYKIIEKKQPVAFWCNPISGHNTLYWYLQNLGQGPELLIRYENEEAVDDSQLPKDRFSAERLKGVDSTLKIQPAELGDSAVYLCASSSEGLASGELFFGEGSRLTVL.

The CDR3: CASSLSGQGSGNTIYF. The CDR3 region has the DNA TGCGCCAGCAGCTTATCGGGCCAGGGGTCTGGAAACACCATATATTTT. This chain connects TRBV5-1 to TRBJ1-3, with D possibly TRBD1 on 6 matching bases. Deletions cut 2 bases from V and 1 base from J, with 13 bases between. CDR3 length: 16 amino acids. Germline-derived CDR1 and CDR2 are SGHRS and YFSETQ.

This chain connects TRBV11-2 to TRBJ1-1; 7 bases map to TRBD1. The J segment lost 6 bases and the V segment lost 5 bases, leaving 9 bases of the junction unmatched. The CDR3 consists of 14 residues. Germline V CDR1 and CDR2: SGHAT, FQNNGV. CDR3 in DNA: TGTGCCAGCAGCGCGGACAGGCTGGGAGCTGAAGCTTTCTTT. Translated, it gives CASSADRLGAEAFF. Full variable domain (rest looked up from reference TRBV11-2 and TRBJ1-1): EAGVAQSPRYKIIEKRQSVAFWCNPISGHATLYWYQQILGQGPKLLIQFQNNGVVDDSQLPKDRFSAERLKGVDSTLKIQPAKLEDSAVYLCASSADRLGAEAFFGQGTRLTVV.

The gene calls are TRBV5-1 and TRBJ2-1, with D hard to call. This CDR3 spans 16 amino acids. From germline, CDR1 is SGHRS and CDR2 YFSETQ. V gave up 1 base and J gave up 1 base, with 12 bases separating them. The chain's CDR3 is CASSLLPVISYNEQFF. CDR3 sequence (DNA): TGCGCCAGCAGCTTGCTTCCAGTTATTTCCTACAATGAGCAGTTCTTC.

The V call is TRBV5-6, the J call TRBJ2-1; the match to TRBD1 covers 8 bases. Per the germline V gene, CDR1 is SGHDT and CDR2 is YYEEEE. This CDR3 contains 17 residues. Trimming at V came to 4 bases and at J to 8 bases, leaving 17 bases not matched to a gene. The DNA for the CDR3 is TGTGCCAGCAGCCGATCGGCAGGGGGCATCGGGGTTCATGAGCAGTTCTTC. Its protein is CASSRSAGGIGVHEQFF.

The CDR3 bases are TGTGCCAGCTCACCAACCGGGAGACCCTCGAAGACCCAGTACTTC. As protein: CASSPTGRPSKTQYF. This rearrangement joins TRBV18 to TRBJ2-5, with D perhaps matching TRBD2 (6 bases). Germline CDR1 reads KGHSH; CDR2 reads LQKENI. This CDR3 is 15 amino acids long. V was pared by 2 bases and J by 6 bases, with 16 bases between.

The chain is built from TRBV5-4 and TRBJ2-7; D tentatively fits TRBD1 or TRBD2 (6 bases each). CDR1 and CDR2 from the germline V gene are SGHNT and YYREEE (reference sequence). With 3 bases removed from V and 3 bases from J, the gap between germline ends came to 16 bases. The CDR3 totals 15 residues. The CDR3 DNA sequence: TGTGCCAGCAGCTCCCGGGCTGGGGGGCTCTACGAGCAGTACTTC. Amino acid sequence: CASSSRAGGLYEQYF.

The chain uses TRBV5-1 and TRBJ2-3, with TRBD1 matching 9 bases. After removal of 6 bases from V and 1 base from J, the junction contained 9 bases not matched to a gene. CDR3 length: 16 amino acids. Germline V gene lookup returns CDR1 SGHRS and CDR2 YFSETQ. CDR3 coding DNA: TGCGCCAGCACTACACACAGGACAGGGGGCACAGATACGCAGTATTTT. Protein: CASTTHRTGGTDTQYF.

The rearrangement links TRBV28 to TRBJ1-4, with TRBD1 identical over 7 bases. The CDR3 extends over 12 amino acids. Per the germline V gene, CDR1 is MDHEN and CDR2 is SYDVKM. V lost 10 bases and J lost 10; bases outside the gene matches: 9. CDR3 sequence (DNA): TGTGCCACCTGTGGGGACAGTCGAAAACTGTTTTTT. It specifies CATCGDSRKLFF.

As to this clone: The sample contains more than one DNA sequence encoding this CDR3. J is TRBJ2-1 and V is TRBV5-1; 10 nucleotides align to TRBD2. J was trimmed by 2 bases and V by 0 bases; bases with no gene match: 2. Germline V gene data show CDR1 as SGHRS and CDR2 as YFSETQ. The CDR3 consists of 16 residues. The CDR3 DNA reads TGCGCCAGCAGCTTGGATCTAGCGGGAGCCTACAATGAGCAGTTCTTC. Translating gives CASSLDLAGAYNEQFF.

This rearrangement joins TRBV9 to TRBJ2-7; D remains unclear. The CDR3 totals 14 residues. Germline V gene data show CDR1 as SGDLS and CDR2 as YYNGEE. Deletions cut 1 base from V and 0 bases from J, with 8 bases between. The CDR3 is CASSVSSNSYEQYF. CDR3 DNA: TGTGCCAGCAGCGTAAGCTCAAACTCCTACGAGCAGTACTTC.